A selection of T cell receptor beta chains follows, all from one sample in a study of T cells in Graves' hyperthyroidism and ophthalmopathy. TCRdb itself ran the multiplex PCR reads through MiXCR, one entry per CDR3 protein. The data show over 250,000 distinct CDR3 sequences, approximately 21% seen once. Sample: blood. The receptors originated from a man aged 30-40 years with Graves' ophthalmopathy. Both conserved end residues are part of each CDR3. D genes are given only for firm matches. Clone size is stated in some rows and not others, as once, few, many or a class when expanded.

abundance: many
j_gene: TRBJ2-5
d_gene: NA
v_gene: TRBV18
CDR3aa: CASSPSGPEETQYF
CDR3nt: TGTGCCAGCTCACCATCGGGACCTGAGGAGACCCAGTACTTC

abundance: NA
j_gene: TRBJ1-4
d_gene: NA
v_gene: TRBV4-1
CDR3aa: CASSQEMVTLFF
CDR3nt: TGCGCCAGCAGCCAAGAGATGGTGACATTGTTTTTT

abundance: NA
j_gene: TRBJ2-2
d_gene: NA
v_gene: TRBV12-3/TRBV12-4
CDR3aa: CASSNRAGATGELFF
CDR3nt: TGTGCCAGCAGCAACCGTGCAGGGGCCACCGGGGAGCTGTTTTTT

abundance: few
j_gene: TRBJ2-2
d_gene: NA
v_gene: TRBV28
CDR3aa: CASSLLGLKNTGELFF
CDR3nt: TGTGCCAGCAGCCTCCTAGGACTAAAAAACACCGGGGAGCTGTTTTTT

abundance: NA
j_gene: TRBJ1-6
d_gene: NA
v_gene: TRBV6-1
CDR3aa: CASRLRNSPLHF
CDR3nt: TGTGCCAGTCGCCTGCGGAATTCACCCCTCCACTTT

abundance: few
j_gene: TRBJ2-2
d_gene: NA
v_gene: TRBV18
CDR3aa: CASSPQGSGELFF
CDR3nt: TGTGCCAGCTCACCACAGGGGAGCGGGGAGCTGTTTTTT

abundance: many
j_gene: TRBJ2-7
d_gene: NA
v_gene: TRBV28
CDR3aa: CASSEGSYEQYF
CDR3nt: TGTGCCAGCAGCGAGGGCAGCTACGAGCAGTACTTC

abundance: few
j_gene: TRBJ2-1
d_gene: NA
v_gene: TRBV28
CDR3aa: CASRNANYNEQFF
CDR3nt: TGTGCCAGCAGGAATGCTAACTACAATGAGCAGTTCTTC

abundance: once
j_gene: TRBJ1-1
d_gene: NA
v_gene: TRBV19
CDR3aa: CASSIVGVTNTEAFF
CDR3nt: TGTGCCAGTAGTATAGTGGGGGTGACGAACACTGAAGCTTTCTTT

abundance: NA
j_gene: TRBJ2-1
d_gene: NA
v_gene: TRBV10-3
CDR3aa: CAISLGGSYNEQFF
CDR3nt: TGTGCCATCAGTCTTGGGGGCTCCTACAATGAGCAGTTCTTC

abundance: many
j_gene: TRBJ1-1
d_gene: NA
v_gene: TRBV29-1
CDR3aa: CSVERVGEKPEAFF
CDR3nt: TGCAGCGTTGAAAGGGTAGGGGAGAAGCCTGAAGCTTTCTTT

abundance: many
j_gene: TRBJ1-4
d_gene: NA
v_gene: TRBV20-1
CDR3aa: CSAHDGHRSTNEKLFF
CDR3nt: TGCAGTGCCCATGATGGACACCGCTCAACTAATGAAAAACTGTTTTTT

abundance: NA
j_gene: TRBJ2-1
d_gene: NA
v_gene: TRBV2
CDR3aa: CASSSPREQFF
CDR3nt: TGTGCCAGCAGTTCCCCCAGAGAGCAGTTCTTC

abundance: NA
j_gene: TRBJ2-4
d_gene: NA
v_gene: TRBV12-3/TRBV12-4
CDR3aa: CASSRKNIQYF
CDR3nt: TGTGCCAGCAGTCGCAAAAACATTCAGTACTTC

abundance: NA
j_gene: TRBJ1-4
d_gene: NA
v_gene: TRBV4-1
CDR3aa: CASSRDSFATNEKLFF
CDR3nt: TGCGCCAGCAGCCGCGACAGTTTTGCAACTAATGAAAAACTGTTTTTT

abundance: NA
j_gene: TRBJ2-1
d_gene: TRBD2
v_gene: TRBV12-3/TRBV12-4
CDR3aa: CASSFGTSGAVSEQFF
CDR3nt: TGTGCCAGCAGTTTCGGGACTAGCGGGGCCGTAAGTGAGCAGTTCTTC

abundance: NA
j_gene: TRBJ1-5
d_gene: TRBD1
v_gene: TRBV7-3
CDR3aa: CASSSPYDRVSQPQHF
CDR3nt: TGTGCCAGCAGCTCCCCCTACGACAGGGTATCTCAGCCCCAGCATTTT

abundance: NA
j_gene: TRBJ2-7
d_gene: TRBD1
v_gene: TRBV7-3
CDR3aa: CASSLDRGFGEQYF
CDR3nt: TGTGCCAGCAGCCTAGACAGGGGGTTCGGCGAGCAGTACTTC

abundance: many
j_gene: TRBJ1-2
d_gene: NA
v_gene: TRBV28
CDR3aa: CASRIHTGYGYTF
CDR3nt: TGTGCCAGCAGAATTCATACGGGCTATGGCTACACCTTC

abundance: many
j_gene: TRBJ2-1
d_gene: NA
v_gene: TRBV28
CDR3aa: CASSSSSAGYNEQFF
CDR3nt: TGTGCCAGCAGTTCCTCCTCTGCGGGCTACAATGAGCAGTTCTTC

abundance: many
j_gene: TRBJ2-1
d_gene: TRBD1
v_gene: TRBV6-5
CDR3aa: CASSYSFGQGVFEQFF
CDR3nt: TGTGCCAGCAGTTACTCGTTTGGACAGGGGGTTTTCGAGCAGTTCTTC

abundance: NA
j_gene: TRBJ2-1
d_gene: NA
v_gene: TRBV11-1
CDR3aa: CASSVAVGFYNEQFF
CDR3nt: TGTGCCAGCAGCGTAGCGGTCGGATTCTACAATGAGCAGTTCTTC

abundance: NA
j_gene: TRBJ2-5
d_gene: NA
v_gene: TRBV29-1
CDR3aa: CSVEMGALYF
CDR3nt: TGCAGCGTTGAAATGGGGGCCCTGTACTTC

abundance: few
j_gene: TRBJ2-3
d_gene: TRBD1
v_gene: TRBV12-3/TRBV12-4
CDR3aa: CASSLRQGVGTDTQYF
CDR3nt: TGTGCCAGCAGTTTAAGACAGGGTGTAGGCACAGATACGCAGTATTTT

abundance: NA
j_gene: TRBJ2-1
d_gene: TRBD2
v_gene: TRBV12-3/TRBV12-4
CDR3aa: CASSISGSFNEQFF
CDR3nt: TGTGCCAGCAGTATAAGCGGGAGTTTCAATGAGCAGTTCTTC

abundance: few
j_gene: TRBJ2-2
d_gene: NA
v_gene: TRBV6-1
CDR3aa: CASDTGSGELFF
CDR3nt: TGTGCCAGCGATACAGGGTCCGGGGAGCTGTTTTTT

abundance: many
j_gene: TRBJ1-2
d_gene: NA
v_gene: TRBV13
CDR3aa: CASSGGDGVYGYTF
CDR3nt: TGTGCCAGCAGCGGGGGGGACGGTGTCTATGGCTACACCTTC

abundance: few
j_gene: TRBJ1-2
d_gene: NA
v_gene: TRBV12-3/TRBV12-4
CDR3aa: CASSFQGRIYGYTF
CDR3nt: TGTGCCAGCAGTTTCCAGGGGAGGATCTATGGCTACACCTTC

abundance: NA
j_gene: TRBJ2-5
d_gene: NA
v_gene: TRBV20-1
CDR3aa: CSAGDLGRTQYF
CDR3nt: TGCAGTGCTGGAGACCTGGGGAGGACCCAGTACTTC

abundance: NA
j_gene: TRBJ1-5
d_gene: TRBD1
v_gene: TRBV6-1
CDR3aa: CASSSNPGQGTGQPQHF
CDR3nt: TGTGCCAGCAGTTCGAATCCGGGACAGGGAACGGGACAGCCCCAGCATTTT

abundance: many
j_gene: TRBJ2-6
d_gene: TRBD1
v_gene: TRBV11-1
CDR3aa: CASTDPRDRASGANVLTF
CDR3nt: TGTGCCAGCACCGACCCCCGGGACAGGGCCTCTGGGGCCAACGTCCTGACTTTC

abundance: NA
j_gene: TRBJ2-4
d_gene: TRBD2
v_gene: TRBV11-3
CDR3aa: CASSSPSTTGTSGLGAIQYF
CDR3nt: TGTGCCAGCAGCTCCCCCTCCACTACCGGGACTAGCGGGCTCGGAGCCATTCAGTACTTC

abundance: NA
j_gene: TRBJ2-5
d_gene: TRBD2
v_gene: TRBV19
CDR3aa: CASSPTSGIRETQYF
CDR3nt: TGTGCCAGTAGTCCGACTAGCGGGATAAGGGAGACCCAGTACTTC

abundance: few
j_gene: TRBJ2-7
d_gene: NA
v_gene: TRBV2
CDR3aa: CASSGRGAAYEQYF
CDR3nt: TGTGCCAGCAGCGGTAGGGGGGCCGCCTACGAGCAGTACTTC

abundance: NA
j_gene: TRBJ2-5
d_gene: NA
v_gene: TRBV12-3/TRBV12-4
CDR3aa: CASSPAEETQYF
CDR3nt: TGTGCCAGCAGTCCAGCCGAAGAGACCCAGTACTTC

abundance: many
j_gene: TRBJ2-2
d_gene: NA
v_gene: TRBV7-8
CDR3aa: CASSLDTGTGELFF
CDR3nt: TGTGCCAGCAGCTTAGATACGGGAACCGGGGAGCTGTTTTTT

abundance: NA
j_gene: TRBJ2-2
d_gene: TRBD2
v_gene: TRBV12-3/TRBV12-4
CDR3aa: CASSNRRAGGGELFF
CDR3nt: TGTGCCAGCAGCAACAGGAGGGCGGGGGGCGGGGAGCTGTTTTTT